The next 7 T cell receptor beta chains were all read from a single sample in a study of T cells in Graves' hyperthyroidism and ophthalmopathy. Researchers took RNA transcripts and amplified the TCR beta CDR3 regions from them. Using the HTBI primer set, a first-round RT-PCR was run on the TCR CDR3. In TCRdb, the multiplex PCR reads were re-called with MiXCR into one record per CDR3 protein. The sample records 250,000 to 300,000 distinct CDR3 sequences, around 19% being singletons. The sample was blood. The source of these receptors is a man in his fifties or sixties with Graves' ophthalmopathy.

In this sample, this clonotype turned up many times. This sequence joins TRBV5-1 and TRBJ2-7, with 10 bases lining up with TRBD1. The CDR3 has 16 amino acids. The junction had 8 bases not matched to a gene; V was cut back by 4 bases and J by 1 base. CDR1 is SGHRS, CDR2 YFSETQ, per germline. The CDR3 protein is CASSSRRTGGSYEQYF. The CDR3 bases are TGCGCCAGCAGCAGCCGGAGGACAGGGGGGTCCTACGAGCAGTACTTC.

This clonotype was found many times. CDR3 sequence (DNA): TGTGCCAGCAGGAGCGGGAGGTTCCAAGAGACCCAGTACTTC. As protein: CASRSGRFQETQYF. J is TRBJ2-5 and V is TRBV28; 9 nucleotides line up with TRBD2. CDR1 is MDHEN, CDR2 SYDVKM, per germline. V shed 6 bases and J 1 base; nucleotides not matched to a gene: 3. This CDR3 has 14 amino acids.

This clonotype was detected a few times. The chain uses TRBV5-1 and TRBJ2-2; D remains unclear. V lost 4 bases to trimming and J lost 8 bases, with 9 bases between them. Germline V gene sequence: CDR1 SGHRS, CDR2 YFSETQ. The CDR3 runs to 12 residues. CDR3 sequence: CASSLLPGELFF. DNA for the CDR3: TGCGCCAGCAGCCTATTACCTGGGGAGCTGTTTTTT.

The chain carries TRBV25-1 and TRBJ2-1; D is unresolved. The germline V and J ends were trimmed by 0 bases and 2 bases, with 8 bases remaining between them. Germline V gives CDR1 MGHDK, CDR2 SYGVNS. The CDR3 consists of 15 residues. The chain's CDR3 is CASSEYTEPYNEQFF. The DNA of the CDR3 is TGTGCCAGCAGTGAATACACGGAGCCCTACAATGAGCAGTTCTTC.

This rearrangement joins TRBV2 to TRBJ1-5; D ambiguous. The germline gives CDR1 SNHLY, CDR2 FYNNEI. V dropped 2 bases and J dropped 1 base, with 6 bases sitting between them. The CDR3 runs 14 residues. In nucleotides, the CDR3 is TGTGCCAGCAGTGAATTGGGGAGCAATCAGCCCCAGCATTTT. This encodes CASSELGSNQPQHF.

The chain has TRBV20-1 and TRBJ1-2; 8 nucleotides agree with TRBD1. The germline V gene has CDR1 DFQATT and CDR2 SNEGSKA (reference sequence). This CDR3 spans 16 amino acids. The V segment lost 0 bases and the J segment 0 bases; nucleotides outside the gene matches: 6. The CDR3 sequence is CSARDPGTGANYGYTF. Here the CDR3 DNA reads TGCAGTGCTAGAGACCCCGGGACAGGAGCTAACTATGGCTACACCTTC.

The rearrangement uses TRBV7-8 and TRBJ1-6, with 7 bases matching TRBD1. CDR1 is SGHVS and CDR2 is FQNEAQ in the germline V gene. The CDR3 length is 14 residues. The V and J ends lost 1 base and 9 bases, in that order; junction bases with no gene match: 3. The CDR3 is CASSLVGTASPLHF. CDR3 nucleotide sequence: TGTGCCAGCAGCTTAGTGGGGACAGCTTCACCCCTCCACTTT.